This TCR beta chain was retrieved from a study of T cells in Graves' hyperthyroidism and ophthalmopathy. There are 17 residues in the CDR3. CDR1 GTSNPN and CDR2 SVGIG come from the germline V gene (reference sequence). V dropped 3 bases and J dropped 6; count of bases not matched to a gene: 9. Amplification of TCR beta CDR3 regions was performed using RNA transcripts as template. Researchers ran a first-round RT-PCR on the TCR CDR3 using the HTBI primer set. TCRdb processed the multiplex PCR reads anew with MiXCR; each CDR3 protein has one entry. The sample shows about 350,000 distinct CDR3 sequences, 14% of them seen only once.

Sequencing used blood. The V and J genes are TRBV30 and TRBJ2-1, with 15 positions matching TRBD2. This sequence was found in a woman in her 30s with Graves' hyperthyroidism. CDR3 DNA: TGTGCCTGGAGCGAGGGACTAGCGGGAGGATACGGCAATGAGCAGTTCTTC. Encoded protein: CAWSEGLAGGYGNEQFF.